Detailed here is one TCR beta chain. Its antigen is unknown. Use of 60 Vbeta and 13 Jbeta primers characterized the PCR. Assay: immunoSEQ multiplex PCR; the TCRdb copy retains only in-frame clones and omits some. The data show roughly 97,000 clones, with approximately 80% seen just once and about 5% held by the top ten. This sample was included in a study of cytomegalovirus exposure and HLA in healthy donors. V was shortened by 1 base and J by 9 bases, with 13 bases between the two germline ends. Germline CDR1 and CDR2: SGHDN and FVKESK. The CDR3 loop spans 13 amino acids. Study findings and constraints: Some segments of the V type, notably TRBV6-2 and TRBV6-3, were excluded as indistinguishable. Prediction of most subjects' HLA-A and HLA-B alleles by TCR beta sequences was reportedly accurate.

This chain joins TRBV14 and TRBJ2-7; perhaps TRBD2 as D (7 bases). Sequenced material: PBMCs. The sequence derives from a woman younger than 30 in good health and CMV-seropositive. The DNA for the CDR3 is TGTGCCAGCAGCCAAGTAAAGGGGGGGTGGCAGTACTTC. As protein: CASSQVKGGWQYF.